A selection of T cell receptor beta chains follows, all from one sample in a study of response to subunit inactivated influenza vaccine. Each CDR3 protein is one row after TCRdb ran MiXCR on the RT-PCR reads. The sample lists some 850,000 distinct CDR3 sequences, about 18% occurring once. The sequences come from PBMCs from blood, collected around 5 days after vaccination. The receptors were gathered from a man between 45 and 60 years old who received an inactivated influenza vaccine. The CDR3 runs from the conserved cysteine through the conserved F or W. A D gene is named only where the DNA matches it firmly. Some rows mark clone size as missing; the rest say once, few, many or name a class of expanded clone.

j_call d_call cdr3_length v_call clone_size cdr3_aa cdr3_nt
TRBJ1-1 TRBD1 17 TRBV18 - CASSPSLTGVRNTEAFF TGTGCCAGCTCACCTAGTCTTACAGGGGTGAGAAACACTGAAGCTTTCTTT
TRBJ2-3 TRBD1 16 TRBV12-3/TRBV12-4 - CASTPGTGGGTDTQYF TGTGCCAGCACCCCCGGGACAGGGGGCGGGACAGATACGCAGTATTTT
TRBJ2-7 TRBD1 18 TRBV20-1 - CSARVIRDRGPMGYEQYF TGCAGTGCTAGAGTCATAAGGGACAGGGGGCCCATGGGGTACGAGCAGTACTTC
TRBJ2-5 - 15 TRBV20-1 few CSARQERFGRETQYF TGCAGTGCTAGGCAGGAGCGTTTCGGCCGAGAGACCCAGTACTTC
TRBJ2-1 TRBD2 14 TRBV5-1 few CASSLVIAGDEQFF TGCGCCAGCAGCTTGGTCATAGCGGGGGATGAGCAGTTCTTC
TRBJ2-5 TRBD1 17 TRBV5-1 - CASSITPGQGAQETQYF TGCGCCAGCAGCATAACCCCAGGACAGGGGGCACAAGAGACCCAGTACTTC
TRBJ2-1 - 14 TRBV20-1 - CSATPGTKPNEQFF TGCAGTGCCACCCCCGGGACGAAACCCAATGAGCAGTTCTTC
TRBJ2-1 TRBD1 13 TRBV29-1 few CSEQGIGRHEQFF TGCAGCGAACAGGGGATCGGTCGGCATGAGCAGTTCTTC
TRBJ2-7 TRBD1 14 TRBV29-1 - CSVLGDSGEWTQYF TGCAGCGTCCTAGGGGACAGTGGAGAATGGACGCAGTACTTC
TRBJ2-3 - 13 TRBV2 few CASSNGEADTQYF TGTGCCAGCAGTAATGGGGAGGCAGATACGCAGTATTTT
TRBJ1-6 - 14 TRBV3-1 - CASSQGQRNSPLHF TGTGCCAGCAGCCAAGGACAGAGGAATTCACCCCTCCACTTT
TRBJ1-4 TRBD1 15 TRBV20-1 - CSAIPDRRDNEKLFF TGCAGTGCCATTCCGGACAGGAGGGATAATGAAAAACTGTTTTTT
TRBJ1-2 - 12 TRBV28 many CASSTLNYGYTF TGTGCCAGCAGCACTCTTAACTATGGCTACACCTTC
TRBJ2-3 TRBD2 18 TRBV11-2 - CASSLGTLAGGSPDTQYF TGTGCCAGCAGCTTAGGAACACTAGCGGGGGGGTCCCCAGATACGCAGTATTTT
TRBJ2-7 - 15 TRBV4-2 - CASSPDPGVSYEQYF TGTGCCAGCAGCCCCGACCCCGGGGTTTCCTACGAGCAGTACTTC
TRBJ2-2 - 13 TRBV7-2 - CASRPGATGELFF TGTGCCAGCAGGCCAGGGGCCACCGGGGAGCTGTTTTTT